This entry lists 22 T cell receptor beta chains sequenced from one sample in a study of T cells in Graves' hyperthyroidism and ophthalmopathy (dated by TCRdb to between 2017 and 2020). Preparation of the library involved multiplex PCR. Sequenced on an Illumina HiSeq 2000. The TCR beta CDR3 regions were amplified from the RNA transcripts. The first round of RT-PCR for the TCR CDR3 was performed with the HTBI primer set and the Qiagen OneStep RT-PCR kit. TCRdb itself trimmed the public reads at Q25 with fastp, ran MiXCR and retained productive beta chains. CDR3 protein duplicates are merged, each entry listing the most common genes and DNA. The table for this sample lists some 760,000 distinct CDR3 sequences; 11% to 15% of them were counted only once. The top ten clonotypes cover roughly 10% of the sample. Source material: blood. The receptors were sampled from a woman in her late teens or twenties with Graves' hyperthyroidism.

This clonotype occurred a few times. DNA of the CDR3: TGTGCCAGCAGTCCCCGGACAAGGGCGGCCACTGAAGCTTTCTTT. Amino acids: CASSPRTRAATEAFF. The V gene is TRBV27, the J gene TRBJ1-1; weak D call: TRBD1 (5 bases). The CDR3 contains 15 residues. Between the trimmed V and J ends, which lost 5 bases and 4 bases, there was a span of 17 bases. Germline-derived CDR1 and CDR2 are MNHEY and SMNVEV (reference sequence).

This clonotype was detected a few times. V gene TRBV5-6 combines with J gene TRBJ2-7; 14 bases are a match to TRBD2. V lost 3 bases, J lost 4 bases, and 3 bases stayed unmatched. The CDR3 has 15 amino acids. Germline CDR1 reads SGHDT; CDR2 reads YYEEEE. CDR3 protein: CASSSWTSGRYEQYF. The CDR3, as DNA: TGTGCCAGCAGCTCCTGGACTAGCGGGAGGTACGAGCAGTACTTC.

J is TRBJ2-6 and V is TRBV4-2; a possible D gene is TRBD2 (6 bases). CDR1 and CDR2 (germline): LGHNA, YNFKEQ. CDR3 length: 16 amino acids. Trimming pared 1 base from V and 0 bases from J, leaving 7 bases between. CDR3 sequence (DNA): TGTGCCAGCAGCCAAGGGGGGGTCTCTGGGGCCAACGTCCTGACTTTC. It codes for CASSQGGVSGANVLTF.

This clonotype was counted between two and nine times. The V gene is TRBV24-1, the J gene TRBJ2-3; TRBD2 might be the D (6 bases). V lost 7 bases, J lost 0 bases, and 10 bases lay in between. The CDR3 is 14 amino acids. CDR1 and CDR2 from the germline V gene are KGHDR and SFDVKD. Here the CDR3 reads CATSASGSTDTQYF. The DNA of the CDR3 is TGTGCCACCAGCGCGAGCGGGAGCACAGATACGCAGTATTTT.

The rearrangement links TRBV7-8 to TRBJ1-2, with unresolved D. The germline CDR1 and CDR2 sequences are SGHVS and FQNEAQ. This CDR3 is built from 13 residues. V lost 4 bases, J lost 6 bases, and 12 bases lay in between. CDR3 DNA sequence: TGTGCCAGCAGCTCCTTCGACGGAGATGGCTACACCTTC. Its protein product is CASSSFDGDGYTF.

This clonotype was observed at least ten times. The chain couples TRBV30 to TRBJ2-1, with D unclear. In germline, CDR1 is GTSNPN, CDR2 SVGIG (reference sequence). CDR3 size: 16 residues. With 2 bases removed from V and 0 bases from J, the gap between germline ends came to 14 bases. This chain's CDR3 is CAWSIVRSSSYNEQFF. The CDR3 DNA reads TGTGCCTGGAGTATCGTGAGATCGAGCTCCTACAATGAGCAGTTCTTC.

This clonotype was counted ten times or more. The chain combines TRBV2 with TRBJ2-2; D not resolved. This CDR3 has 13 amino acids. V lost 7 bases and J lost 2, with 8 bases in between. The germline V gene encodes CDR1 SNHLY and CDR2 FYNNEI. The CDR3 reads CASTLHNTGELFF. In DNA, the CDR3 is TGTGCCAGCACCCTACATAACACCGGGGAGCTGTTTTTT.

The chain uses TRBV7-2 and TRBJ2-3; D unresolved. The CDR3 has 15 residues. V was clipped by 1 base and J by 4 bases, with 12 bases between them. CDR1 is SGHTA and CDR2 is FQGNSA in the germline V gene. DNA of the CDR3: TGTGCCAGCAGCTTAGAAGGTGTATGGGCAGATACGCAGTATTTT. Amino acids: CASSLEGVWADTQYF.

The CDR3 DNA reads TGTGCCAGTAGGACACTTAACACAGATACGCAGTATTTT. Translated: CASRTLNTDTQYF. The chain recombines TRBV19 with TRBJ2-3; D unclear. The CDR3 has 13 residues. Trimming removed 6 bases from V and 2 bases from J, with 9 bases in between. Germline V gives CDR1 LNHDA, CDR2 SQIVND (reference sequence).

This clonotype has ten or more counts. The chain recombines TRBV27 with TRBJ2-3, with 13 nucleotides matching TRBD2. This CDR3 spans 17 amino acids. Trimming at V came to 3 bases and at J to 5 bases, leaving 8 bases not matched to a gene. CDR1 MNHEY and CDR2 SMNVEV come from the germline V gene (reference sequence). The CDR3 nucleotides are TGTGCCAGCAGTTTTCGGACTAGCGGGAGTCGGGTAGATACGCAGTATTTT. This codes for CASSFRTSGSRVDTQYF.

This clonotype was detected ten times or more. The CDR3, as DNA: TGTGCCAGCAGCTCTCAGGGCTCTACAACGCAGTATTTT. This codes for CASSSQGSTTQYF. The chain is built from TRBV7-2 and TRBJ2-3, with D maybe TRBD1 (5 bases). Looked up from germline, CDR1 is SGHTA and CDR2 is FQGNSA. This CDR3 comprises 13 residues. Trimming pared 4 bases from V and 9 bases from J, leaving 14 bases between.

This clonotype was picked up a small number of times. A much larger clone lies a single base off, so this may be a read error. This chain uses TRBV11-2 with TRBJ2-7; TRBD1 matches at 7 bases. With 4 bases clipped from V and 9 bases from J, the junction kept 15 bases outside the gene matches. Germline CDR1 SGHAT, CDR2 FQNNGV. The CDR3 is 15 residues long. The CDR3 loop reads CASSSWTGQENGQYF. The CDR3 DNA is TGTGCCAGCAGCTCTTGGACAGGTCAGGAGAACGGGCAGTACTTC.

The rearrangement links TRBV28 to TRBJ2-7; D gene ambiguous. Trimming stripped 1 base from V and 0 bases from J, with 7 bases between. Germline V lookup: CDR1 MDHEN, CDR2 SYDVKM. The CDR3 consists of 14 residues. CDR3 nucleotide sequence: TGTGCCAGCAGTTTATCGTACAGCTCCTACGAGCAGTACTTC. Its protein product is CASSLSYSSYEQYF.

There are a few counts of this clonotype. Sequence at one end of the junction differs from germline and may be a read error. The genes are TRBV6-4 and TRBJ1-1; a weak D match, TRBD1 (5 bases). Germline lookup yields CDR1 MRHNA and CDR2 SNTAGT. The CDR3 is made up of 13 amino acids. The CDR3 DNA sequence: TGTGTCAGCAGTTACGTGGGGGATACTGAAGCTTTCTTT. It yields the protein CVSSYVGDTEAFF.

The chain recombines TRBV5-1 with TRBJ1-1; maybe TRBD1 (5 bases). Trimming pared 0 bases from V and 1 base from J, leaving 10 bases between. The CDR3 runs to 15 residues. Germline V gene sequence: CDR1 SGHRS, CDR2 YFSETQ. The CDR3 loop is CASSLAGAANTEAFF. The CDR3 DNA reads TGCGCCAGCAGCTTGGCCGGGGCAGCGAACACTGAAGCTTTCTTT. The full variable domain, with the rest looked up from reference TRBV5-1 and TRBJ1-1, is KAGVTQTPRYLIKTRGQQVTLSCSPISGHRSVSWYQQTPGQGLQFLFEYFSETQRNKGNFPGRFSGRQFSNSRSEMNVSTLELGDSALYLCASSLAGAANTEAFFGQGTRLTVV.

This clonotype was picked up a small number of times. DNA of the CDR3: TGTGCCAGCAGCGTAGAGGTGTCCTACACAGATACGCAGTATTTT. Encoded protein: CASSVEVSYTDTQYF. This chain connects TRBV9 to TRBJ2-3; D gene unclear. Trimming took off 0 bases at V and 2 bases at J, with 10 bases between the two ends. This CDR3 is 15 amino acids long. Looked up from germline, CDR1 is SGDLS and CDR2 is YYNGEE.

This clonotype was counted at least ten times. The chain is built from TRBV6-2 or TRBV6-3 and TRBJ2-1; 8 nucleotides line up with TRBD2. The ends lost 7 bases at V and 3 bases at J; junction bases unmatched: 5. In germline, CDR1 is MNHEY, CDR2 SVGEGT. The CDR3 is made up of 14 amino acids. The CDR3 coding sequence is TGTGCCAGCATCGGACGGGGGGGCTACAATGAGCAGTTCTTC. The encoded protein is CASIGRGGYNEQFF.

This clonotype has more than one count but fewer than ten. The chain joins TRBV10-1 to TRBJ2-1, with 8 bases identical to TRBD2. Germline V lookup: CDR1 WNHNN, CDR2 SYGVQD (reference sequence). This CDR3 contains 14 residues. Trimming at V came to 5 bases and at J to 9 bases, leaving 9 bases not matched to a gene. The chain's CDR3 is CASSISGGLTEQFF. CDR3 nucleotides: TGCGCCAGCAGTATTTCGGGAGGGCTCACTGAGCAGTTCTTC.

In this sample, this clonotype turned up once. J is TRBJ2-3 and V is TRBV5-1; 13 nucleotides match TRBD2. The J segment lost 6 bases and the V segment lost 4 bases, leaving 11 bases of the junction unmatched. The CDR3 has 17 amino acids. Germline values: CDR1 SGHRS, CDR2 YFSETQ. This CDR3 is CASSTPLAGGLTDTQYF. In DNA form, the CDR3 reads TGCGCCAGCAGCACACCACTAGCGGGAGGGCTAACCGATACGCAGTATTTT.

This clonotype was detected only a few times. The genes are TRBV6-1 and TRBJ1-3, with D tentatively TRBD1 (6 bases). The CDR3 consists of 15 residues. Germline V gene data show CDR1 as MNHNS and CDR2 as SASEGT. Trimming pared 6 bases from V and 0 bases from J, leaving 12 bases between. The chain's CDR3 is CASSITGSSGNTIYF. The CDR3 DNA is TGTGCCAGCAGCATAACAGGGTCCTCTGGAAACACCATATATTTT.

This clonotype was seen more than once but under ten times. This chain links TRBV3-1 with TRBJ2-2; the D gene is possibly TRBD2 (5 bases). The CDR3 runs to 15 residues. Germline CDR1 and CDR2: LGHDT and YNNKEL (reference sequence). The V gene lost 2 bases and the J gene lost 7 bases, with 14 bases spanning the gap. CDR3 DNA: TGTGCCAGCAGCCAATATGAGACTAATATCGGGGAGCTGTTTTTT. Translated, it gives CASSQYETNIGELFF.

This clonotype was counted ten times or more. The chain links TRBV30 to TRBJ2-7, with 9 bases aligning to TRBD2. CDR1 and CDR2 (germline): GTSNPN, SVGIG (reference sequence). CDR3 length: 16 residues. The V and J ends lost 4 bases and 3 bases, in that order; junction bases with no gene match: 13. CDR3 region: CAWTIPTSGSYYEQYF. CDR3 sequence (DNA): TGTGCCTGGACCATCCCTACTAGCGGGTCCTACTACGAGCAGTACTTC.